A selection of T cell receptor beta chains follows, all from one sample in a study of blood T cell repertoires in COVID-19. This table comes from immunoSEQ multiplex PCR, and its TCRdb copy is limited to in-frame clones, with some not included. Among roughly 98,000 clones listed, over 80% were seen once. What was sequenced was peripheral blood. The receptors stem from an older woman with active COVID-19. CDR3s include the opening cysteine and the closing phenylalanine or tryptophan. The order of the fields is J gene, D gene, V gene, clone size, CDR3 protein, CDR3 DNA. D genes are given only for firm matches. Clone size appears in some rows only: once, few, many, or a class for an expanded clone.

TRBJ1-5 - TRBV28 - CASSLYGGDQPQHF TGTGCCAGCAGCCTTTATGGGGGGGATCAGCCCCAGCATTTT
TRBJ2-3 - TRBV4-1 - CASSQDGLSTDTQYF TGCGCCAGCAGCCAAGATGGCCTTTCCACAGATACGCAGTATTTT
TRBJ2-7 - TRBV10-3 - CAIGGTAATYEQYF TGTGCCATCGGGGGGACGGCAGCCACCTACGAGCAGTACTTC
TRBJ1-2 - TRBV12-5 - CASGQTGFTGGYGYTF TGTGCTAGTGGGCAAACCGGGTTCACCGGAGGCTATGGCTACACCTTC
TRBJ2-7 TRBD1 TRBV6-6 - CASSQLGTGGYEQYF TGTGCCAGCAGTCAATTAGGGACAGGGGGCTACGAGCAGTACTTC
TRBJ2-3 - TRBV2 - CASSEVGAGLDTQYF TGTGCCAGCAGTGAAGTAGGGGCGGGGTTAGATACGCAGTATTTT
TRBJ1-3 - TRBV5-1 - CASSPTGTRVGNTIYF TGCGCCAGCAGCCCCACCGGGACAAGGGTTGGAAACACCATATATTTT
TRBJ2-5 - TRBV19 once CASSMASHRETQYF TGTGCCAGTAGTATGGCATCGCACCGAGAGACCCAGTACTTC
TRBJ1-2 - TRBV7-8 - CASSPDSNYGYTF TGTGCCAGCAGCCCGGACAGCAACTATGGCTACACCTTC
TRBJ1-2 - TRBV12-3/TRBV12-4 - CASSSGRQVGYTF TGTGCCAGCAGTTCCGGCCGACAAGTCGGCTACACCTTC
TRBJ2-2 TRBD2 TRBV4-2 - CASSHGLAERSGELFF TGTGCCAGCAGCCACGGACTAGCGGAAAGATCCGGGGAGCTGTTTTTT
TRBJ2-1 - TRBV27 - CASRSGGLPYNEQFF TGTGCCAGCAGGTCTGGGGGACTCCCTTACAATGAGCAGTTCTTC
TRBJ2-7 - TRBV11-2 - CASRSPGAYYEQYF TGTGCCAGCAGGTCCCCGGGAGCGTACTACGAGCAGTACTTC
TRBJ2-4 - TRBV6-5 few CASSYTGAKNIQYF TGTGCCAGCAGTTACACAGGGGCCAAAAACATTCAGTACTTC
TRBJ1-5 - TRBV6-5 - CASSSLGVVGNQPQHF TGTGCCAGCAGTTCCTTGGGCGTTGTGGGCAATCAGCCCCAGCATTTT
TRBJ1-2 TRBD1 TRBV6-5 - CASSYSDRGYGYTF TGTGCCAGCAGTTACTCCGACAGGGGCTATGGCTACACCTTC
TRBJ1-4 TRBD1 TRBV7-9 - CASSLEGPGTGNEKLFF TGTGCCAGCAGCTTGGAAGGACCCGGGACAGGGAATGAAAAACTGTTTTTT
TRBJ2-7 TRBD2 TRBV28 - CASSLRVGLAGVEQYF TGTGCCAGCAGTTTACGCGTTGGACTAGCGGGAGTCGAGCAGTACTTC
TRBJ2-2 - TRBV7-2 - CASSPMVPGPGSTGELFF TGTGCCAGCAGCCCAATGGTCCCCGGCCCCGGGTCCACCGGGGAGCTGTTTTTT
TRBJ1-1 TRBD1 TRBV6-6 - CASSTGTGSTAFF TGTGCCAGCAGTACCGGGACAGGGTCGACGGCTTTCTTT
TRBJ2-2 - TRBV7-2 - CASSSRPRLNTGELFF TGTGCCAGCAGCTCACGTCCCAGGCTTAACACCGGGGAGCTGTTTTTT
TRBJ2-7 TRBD2 TRBV10-1 - CASSAHSGTSGSYEQYF TGCGCCAGCAGTGCGCACTCCGGGACTAGCGGGAGCTACGAGCAGTACTTC
TRBJ1-4 - TRBV9 few CASSATDMRNEKLFF TGTGCCAGCAGCGCTACGGACATGAGGAATGAAAAACTGTTTTTT
TRBJ2-1 TRBD1 TRBV13 - CASSLRQGGSSYNEQFF TGTGCCAGCAGCCTACGACAGGGGGGGTCCTCCTACAATGAGCAGTTCTTC
TRBJ2-3 TRBD2 TRBV5-4 - CASSLRLAGSSTDTQYF TGTGCCAGCAGCTTACGACTAGCGGGGTCATCCACAGATACGCAGTATTTT
TRBJ1-5 TRBD1 TRBV4-2 once CASSQERGQLNQPQHF TGTGCCAGCAGCCAAGAGCGGGGACAGCTCAATCAGCCCCAGCATTTT
TRBJ2-6 - TRBV24-1 - CATSDGQLRSGANVLTF TGTGCCACCAGTGACGGACAGTTACGCTCTGGGGCCAACGTCCTGACTTTC
TRBJ2-7 TRBD1 TRBV4-1 - CASSQARTGGSYEQYF TGCGCCAGCAGCCAAGCGCGAACAGGGGGTTCCTACGAGCAGTACTTC
TRBJ2-1 TRBD1 TRBV3-1/TRBV3-2 - CASGGMPVQGEQFF TGTGCCAGCGGCGGAATGCCAGTACAGGGGGAGCAGTTCTTC